The T cell receptor beta chain under discussion was sequenced for a study of cytomegalovirus exposure and HLA in healthy donors. Regarding this clone: Its antigen is not identified.

Primers included in the PCR were 60 Vbeta and 13 Jbeta primers. The protocol was immunoSEQ multiplex PCR, while the TCRdb copy is restricted to in-frame clones and leaves out a portion. The sample holds tens of thousands of clones, 65% to 85% seen once. General study points: Later on, a genetic analysis was performed. It linked a missense variant in DCLRE1C with V- and J-gene trimming of TCR beta. In vitro experiments confirmed that a few CMV-associated chains were specific for CMV antigens.

Trimming cost V 2 bases and J 3 bases; bases outside gene matches: 2. The germline CDR1 and CDR2 sequences are SGHDT and YYEEEE. There are 13 residues in the CDR3. V and J are TRBV5-6 and TRBJ2-7, with 7 bases identical to TRBD2. This TCR was sampled from a woman aged 25 to 39 in good health and CMV-seronegative. Sequencing used PBMCs. CDR3 sequence: CASSFAGDYEQYF. CDR3 DNA sequence: TGTGCCAGCAGCTTTGCGGGGGACTACGAGCAGTACTTC.